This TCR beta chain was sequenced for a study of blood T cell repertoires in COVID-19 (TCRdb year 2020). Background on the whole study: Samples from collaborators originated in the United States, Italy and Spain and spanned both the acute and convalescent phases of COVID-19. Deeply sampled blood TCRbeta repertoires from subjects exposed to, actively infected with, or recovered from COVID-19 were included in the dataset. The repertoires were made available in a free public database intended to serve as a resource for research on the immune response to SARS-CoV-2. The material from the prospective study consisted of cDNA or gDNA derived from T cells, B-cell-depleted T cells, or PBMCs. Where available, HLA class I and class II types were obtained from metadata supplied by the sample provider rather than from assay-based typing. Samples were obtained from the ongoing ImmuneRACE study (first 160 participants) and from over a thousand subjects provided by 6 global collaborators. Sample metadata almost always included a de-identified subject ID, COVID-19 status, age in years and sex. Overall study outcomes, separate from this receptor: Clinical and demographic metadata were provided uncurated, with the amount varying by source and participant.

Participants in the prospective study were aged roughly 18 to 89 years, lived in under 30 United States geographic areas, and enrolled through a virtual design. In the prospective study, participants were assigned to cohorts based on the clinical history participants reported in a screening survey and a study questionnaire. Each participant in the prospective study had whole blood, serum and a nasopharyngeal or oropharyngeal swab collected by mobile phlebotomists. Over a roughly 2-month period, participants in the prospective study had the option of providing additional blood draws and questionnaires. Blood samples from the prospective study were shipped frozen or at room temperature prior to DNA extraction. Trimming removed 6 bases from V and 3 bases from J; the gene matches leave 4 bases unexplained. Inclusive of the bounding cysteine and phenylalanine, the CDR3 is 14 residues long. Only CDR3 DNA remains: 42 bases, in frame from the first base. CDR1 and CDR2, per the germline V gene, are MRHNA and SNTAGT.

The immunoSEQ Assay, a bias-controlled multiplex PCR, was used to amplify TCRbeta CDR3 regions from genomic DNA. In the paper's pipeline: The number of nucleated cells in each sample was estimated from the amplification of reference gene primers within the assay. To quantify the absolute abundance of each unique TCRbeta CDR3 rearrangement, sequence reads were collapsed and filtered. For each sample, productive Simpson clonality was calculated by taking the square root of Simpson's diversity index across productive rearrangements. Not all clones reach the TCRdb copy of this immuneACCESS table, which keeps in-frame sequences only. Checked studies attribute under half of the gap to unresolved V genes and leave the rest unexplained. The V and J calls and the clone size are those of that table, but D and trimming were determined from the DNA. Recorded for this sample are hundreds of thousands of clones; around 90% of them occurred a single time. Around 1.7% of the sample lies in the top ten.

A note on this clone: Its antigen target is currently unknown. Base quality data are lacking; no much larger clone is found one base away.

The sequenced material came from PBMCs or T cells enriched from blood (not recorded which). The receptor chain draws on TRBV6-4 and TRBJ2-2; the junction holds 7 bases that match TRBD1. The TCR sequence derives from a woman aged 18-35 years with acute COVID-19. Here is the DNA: TGTGCCAGCAGCTCCGGGACAGACACCGGGGAGCTGTTTTTT. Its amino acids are CASSSGTDTGELFF.